This T cell receptor beta chain was profiled in a study of control samples from healthy donors and cancer patients. Here immunoSEQ multiplex PCR was the method, and the copy in TCRdb shows in-frame clones only, minus some. This sample carries around 96,000 clones, 85% to 95% of them seen once, and the ten largest clones take 6.5% to 9.5%. Trimming cost V 0 bases and J 4 bases, with 10 bases left between them. Looked up from germline, CDR1 is LGHNA and CDR2 is YNFKEQ. CDR3 length equals 15 residues. This receptor was identified in a young man in good health. The chain employs TRBV4-2 and TRBJ2-1; possible D gene TRBD2, 6 bases. Sequenced input: blood. The CDR3 region is CASSQEGGKYNEQFF. The CDR3 nucleotides are TGTGCCAGCAGCCAAGAAGGCGGGAAGTACAATGAGCAGTTCTTC.